The T cell receptor beta chain described here comes from a study of T cells in Graves' hyperthyroidism and ophthalmopathy (dated by TCRdb to the late 2010s). Concerning the study at large: Peripheral blood was sampled at the time of initial diagnosis, prior to any treatment. TCR V-J signatures able to tell the groups apart were searched for in a discovery cohort of about a hundred patients, of whom around 43 had Graves' ophthalmopathy and around 56 had stable Graves' hyperthyroidism. Prospective prediction of ophthalmopathy was tested in an independent validation cohort of fewer than 20 hyperthyroidism patients and 15 to 17 patients who later progressed to ophthalmopathy. The approximately 90 discovery patients were divided at random into training and test sets in a 7:3 ratio. The study also compared thyroid tissue and blood T-cell repertoires from 6 or 7 Graves' hyperthyroidism patients. Once sampling was done, hyperthyroidism patients were given methimazole at a starting dose of 30 mg daily, whereas ophthalmopathy patients were given high-dose intravenous methylprednisolone. TCR Vbeta CDR3 sequencing of some 140 peripheral blood samples (43 ophthalmopathy, around 80 hyperthyroidism and approximately 17 progressor patients) is reported in the paper.

Summary of the overall study and its limitations: Blood samples also contained most of the expanded thyroid clonotypes (frequency above 0.001), which suggests that blood repertoires may reflect thyroid immune responses. No statistical method was used to fix the sample size in advance, and group allocation was not hidden from the investigators. A 13 V-J signature model separated ophthalmopathy from stable hyperthyroidism, with about 90% sensitivity and about 81% specificity in cross-validation and 80%/75% in testing. In validation, the model predicted progression to ophthalmopathy with roughly 66% sensitivity and about 72% specificity, a median of approximately 6.5 months before onset.

Graves' hyperthyroidism was defined as stable when no progression to ophthalmopathy occurred over 18 months of follow-up. Hyperthyroidism patients were aged 18 to 65 years and newly diagnosed, with disease duration of less than 2 months. Patients with uncontrolled infections, other autoimmune diseases, pregnancy or lactation were excluded. Diagnoses were based on clinical symptoms, serum thyroxine and TRAb, thyroid ultrasound and orbital computed tomography. PBMCs were separated from approximately 9.9 ml of fresh peripheral blood using Ficoll-Paque density gradient centrifugation. Trizol reagent was used to extract total RNA, and RNA quality was then checked on an Agilent 2100 Bioanalyzer. As for this clonotype: No antigen is known for it. The junction does not match germline at one end; this may be a read error.

Amplification of TCR beta CDR3 regions was carried out from RNA transcripts. The first round of RT-PCR for the TCR CDR3 was performed with the HTBI primer set and the Qiagen OneStep RT-PCR kit. A second multiplex PCR round built the libraries, followed by size selection and purification. Sequencing of the libraries was done on an Illumina HiSeq2000 using paired-end 100 bp reads. Regarding the original processing steps: SOAPnuke was used to process the raw data, with reads discarded if the reads contained adapters or uncalled bases, had a mean Phred below 15, or lacked an exact constant-primer or identifier match. High-quality paired reads were merged with COPE v1.2.5, and unique nucleotide sequences were defined as clonotypes. Clonotypes were aligned to IMGT TRBV, TRBD and TRBJ reference segments using MiTCR v1.1. Analysis was restricted to V-J combinations with a frequency above 0.0001, which covered about 99% of repertoires. A TCS score was defined as the ratio of F50 (clonal expansion) to E x V (chaos), with BLOSUM62-based TCRdist applied between CDR3 peptides within each V-J. Welch's t-statistics and random forest reduced some 510 V-J features to 10 to 15, which were used in a naive Bayes classifier (R e1071). Thyroid-blood repertoire similarity was quantified with the Morisita-Horn index. TCRdb passed the public sequencing reads through fastp at Q25 and MiXCR, retaining productive beta sequences. Each entry merges the rows of one CDR3 protein and shows their most common DNA and genes. The V and J calls follow TCRdb's processing rather than the paper's. The sample table lists roughly 700,000 distinct CDR3 sequences, roughly a third of them with a count of one. The ten largest clones represent less than 35% of the sample.

This sequence was found in a woman aged 40-49 years with Graves' hyperthyroidism. Specimen: blood.

The base sequence is TGTGCTAGCAGCTTCCGCGAAGGGGAAAAACTGTTTTTT. It encodes CASSFREGEKLFF. The chain employs TRBV7-7 and TRBJ1-4; no D gene is confidently identified. From its cysteine to its phenylalanine, the CDR3 spans 13 amino acids. Kept here is only the CDR3 DNA, which spans 39 bases and is read in frame from base 1. CDR1 is given as SSHAT and CDR2 as FNYEAQ, both from the germline V gene (reference sequence).